The 24 T cell receptor beta chains reported below all come from one sample, sequenced in a study of blood T cell repertoires in COVID-19. Using immunoSEQ multiplex PCR, the repertoire was profiled, and TCRdb retains in-frame clones only, with some absent. The data hold 120,000 to 150,000 clones, with roughly 84% observed a single time. The sequenced sample was peripheral blood. The receptors stem from a human donor with acute or convalescent COVID-19. The donor label of this sample is uncertain.

The rearrangement uses TRBV9 and TRBJ1-5; unclear D gene. Germline CDR1 is SGDLS and CDR2 is YYNGEE. The CDR3 is made up of 14 amino acids. The ends were cut back, 0 bases at V and 4 bases at J, with 8 bases in the middle. The CDR3: CASSVGSTNQPQHF. CDR3 in DNA: TGTGCCAGCAGCGTAGGATCCACAAATCAGCCCCAGCATTTT.

V usage is TRBV11-3 and J usage is TRBJ2-1, with TRBD1 matching 9 bases. This CDR3 has 17 residues. Looked up from germline, CDR1 is SGHNT and CDR2 is YENEEA. Trimming took 1 base from V and 9 from J; bases not matched to a gene: 13. CDR3 region: CASSLGEGTGSAGEQFF. The CDR3 DNA reads as TGTGCCAGCAGCTTAGGGGAGGGGACAGGGTCCGCCGGTGAGCAGTTCTTC. The variable domain in full, with the rest retrieved from reference TRBV11-3 and TRBJ2-1, is EAGVVQSPRYKIIEKKQPVAFWCNPISGHNTLYWYLQNLGQGPELLIRYENEEAVDDSQLPKDRFSAERLKGVDSTLKIQPAELGDSAVYLCASSLGEGTGSAGEQFFGPGTRLTVL.

CDR3 amino acids: CASSLAGTGLYEQFF. As DNA, the CDR3 is TGTGCCAGCAGCTTAGCGGGGACAGGGTTATATGAGCAGTTCTTC. The V call is TRBV7-2, the J call TRBJ2-1; 9 bases are a match to TRBD1. V was clipped by 0 bases and J by 8 bases; unmatched bases: 5. Germline V gene data show CDR1 as SGHTA and CDR2 as FQGNSA. This CDR3 spans 15 amino acids.

V is TRBV6-2 or TRBV6-3 and J is TRBJ2-1; 9 bases agree with TRBD2. The CDR3 runs to 15 residues. Germline CDR1 MNHEY, CDR2 SVGEGT. Unmatched junction bases numbered 6, after V lost 6 bases and J lost 3 bases. The CDR3 coding sequence is TGTGCCAGCAGCCGACTAGCGGAGATCTACAATGAGCAGTTCTTC. It codes for CASSRLAEIYNEQFF.

This rearrangement joins TRBV5-1 to TRBJ1-2; D might be TRBD1 (6 bases). CDR1 is SGHRS, CDR2 YFSETQ, per germline. CDR3 length: 14 amino acids. The V gene lost 4 bases and the J gene lost 3 bases, with 13 bases spanning the gap. CDR3 sequence reads: CASSKRGADYGYTF. The CDR3 bases are TGCGCCAGCAGCAAGCGGGGGGCTGACTATGGCTACACCTTC.

The gene calls are TRBV2 and TRBJ2-5, with 11 bases aligning to TRBD2. Losses at the gene ends were 6 bases for V and 5 bases for J; bases not matched to a gene: 11. CDR3 size: 16 residues. From germline, CDR1 is SNHLY and CDR2 FYNNEI. This CDR3 reads CASRVLAGGISETQYF. The CDR3 DNA reads as TGTGCCAGCAGGGTCCTAGCGGGAGGAATTTCGGAGACCCAGTACTTC.

The chain recombines TRBV6-5 with TRBJ1-1, with a possible D match to TRBD1 (6 bases). Trimming took off 8 bases at V and 6 bases at J, with 16 bases between the two ends. Germline CDR1 reads MNHEY; CDR2 reads SVGAGI. The CDR3 totals 13 residues. The CDR3 nucleotides read TGTGCCAGCGGGGGCACCAGGGTCTCTGAAGCTTTCTTT. Residues: CASGGTRVSEAFF.

The chain uses TRBV5-1 and TRBJ1-2, with TRBD1 matching over 7 bases. The CDR3 consists of 15 residues. The trim removed 3 bases at V and 8 bases at J, leaving 13 bases unmatched. Germline lookup yields CDR1 SGHRS and CDR2 YFSETQ. Here the CDR3 reads CASSSRQGSSWGYTF. Written as DNA, the CDR3 is TGCGCCAGCAGCTCTAGACAGGGTAGCTCCTGGGGCTACACCTTC. The full variable domain, rest sourced from reference TRBV5-1 and TRBJ1-2, is KAGVTQTPRYLIKTRGQQVTLSCSPISGHRSVSWYQQTPGQGLQFLFEYFSETQRNKGNFPGRFSGRQFSNSRSEMNVSTLELGDSALYLCASSSRQGSSWGYTFGSGTRLTVV.

The chain links TRBV29-1 to TRBJ1-4; TRBD1 agrees at 9 bases. From germline, CDR1 is SQVTM and CDR2 ANQGSEA. The CDR3 extends over 12 amino acids. The DNA of the CDR3 is TGCAGATTACAGGGGGCTATGGAAAAACTGTTTTTT. Protein: CRLQGAMEKLFF.

This clone was found once. This chain links TRBV11-2 with TRBJ1-6; weak D call: TRBD1 (6 bases). Looked up from germline, CDR1 is SGHAT and CDR2 is FQNNGV. The CDR3 contains 15 residues. The ends were cut back, 5 bases at V and 10 bases at J, with 18 bases in the middle. The CDR3 nucleotides read TGTGCCAGCAGCCAAGCGCGGGGGCTTGGATCACCCCTCCACTTT. This encodes CASSQARGLGSPLHF. Complete variable domain (other parts from reference TRBV11-2 and TRBJ1-6): EAGVAQSPRYKIIEKRQSVAFWCNPISGHATLYWYQQILGQGPKLLIQFQNNGVVDDSQLPKDRFSAERLKGVDSTLKIQPAKLEDSAVYLCASSQARGLGSPLHFGNGTRLTVT.

The genes are TRBV6-5 and TRBJ2-7, with D possibly TRBD1 on 5 matching bases. The V gene's germline CDR1 is MNHEY and CDR2 SVGAGI. The length of the CDR3 is 14 residues. Trimming cost V 7 bases and J 2 bases, with 15 bases left between them. The CDR3 nucleotides read TGTGCCAGCAAAGGGGCAAATCAACCCTACGAGCAGTACTTC. Encoded protein: CASKGANQPYEQYF.

For the CDR3, the DNA is TGTGCCAGCAGCTTGGTTGGACAGGGGTCCTACAATGAGCAGTTCTTC. Protein sequence: CASSLVGQGSYNEQFF. The chain recombines TRBV5-6 with TRBJ2-1; 9 bases are shared with TRBD1. V was clipped by 0 bases and J by 1 base; unmatched bases: 2. This CDR3 comprises 16 residues. Germline V gives CDR1 SGHDT, CDR2 YYEEEE.

The genes are TRBV29-1 and TRBJ2-7; maybe TRBD1 (5 bases). CDR3 length equals 12 residues. The V end lost 4 bases, the J end lost 0 bases, and 7 bases lay between the germline ends. The germline V gene has CDR1 SQVTM and CDR2 ANQGSEA. CDR3 coding DNA: TGCAGCGTTGCAGGGAACTCCTACGAGCAGTACTTC. The encoded protein is CSVAGNSYEQYF.

CDR3 sequence reads: CASSPWTSGRNNEQFF. CDR3 coding DNA: TGTGCCAGCAGTCCATGGACTAGCGGGAGGAACAATGAGCAGTTCTTC. The rearrangement joins TRBV27 to TRBJ2-1, with 14 bases matching TRBD2. The CDR3 is made up of 16 amino acids. The ends lost 5 bases at V and 5 bases at J; junction bases unmatched: 5. Germline lookup yields CDR1 MNHEY and CDR2 SMNVEV (reference sequence).

The chain uses TRBV5-5 and TRBJ1-4; TRBD1 might be the D (6 bases). Germline CDR1 SGHKS, CDR2 YYEKEE (reference sequence). The CDR3 has 15 amino acids. Trimming took 3 bases from V and 4 from J, leaving 13 bases between them. CDR3 coding DNA: TGTGCCAGCAGCTCAACAGGGTCCGATAATGAAAAACTGTTTTTT. This codes for CASSSTGSDNEKLFF.

This sequence joins TRBV7-8 and TRBJ2-2; 10 bases agree with TRBD1. This CDR3 comprises 16 residues. The trim removed 3 bases at V and 2 bases at J, leaving 3 bases unmatched. Germline V lookup: CDR1 SGHVS, CDR2 FQNEAQ. Here the CDR3 DNA reads TGTGCCAGCAGCTTGGTGACAGGGGGCAACACCGGGGAGCTGTTTTTT. The encoded protein is CASSLVTGGNTGELFF. Full variable domain (missing parts from reference TRBV7-8 and TRBJ2-2): GAGVSQSPRYKVAKRGQDVALRCDPISGHVSLFWYQQALGQGPEFLTYFQNEAQLDKSGLPSDRFFAERPEGSVSTLKIQRTQQEDSAVYLCASSLVTGGNTGELFFGEGSRLTVL.

The chain employs TRBV7-2 and TRBJ2-5; 7 positions agree with TRBD2. J lost 5 bases, V lost 2 bases, and 8 bases had no gene match. The CDR3 loop spans 15 amino acids. The germline gives CDR1 SGHTA, CDR2 FQGNSA. Here the CDR3 DNA reads TGTGCCAGCAGCTTATGGGGGGGTAGGGCCGAGACCCAGTACTTC. This codes for CASSLWGGRAETQYF.

The gene calls are TRBV19 and TRBJ2-2; tentatively, D is TRBD1 (6 bases). Germline assignment: CDR1 LNHDA and CDR2 SQIVND (reference sequence). This CDR3 is 18 amino acids long. V was shortened by 3 bases and J by 1 base, with 18 bases between the two germline ends. CDR3 in DNA: TGTGCCAGTAGTATCGAACTAGGGGGTTTCGGGAACACCGGGGAGCTGTTTTTT. Its translation: CASSIELGGFGNTGELFF.

The rearrangement uses TRBV25-1 and TRBJ1-2; 8 positions agree with TRBD1. The V segment lost 2 bases and the J segment 3 bases; nucleotides outside the gene matches: 5. CDR1 is MGHDK, CDR2 SYGVNS, per germline. This CDR3 has 15 amino acids. The CDR3 reads CASSELTGVDYGYTF. DNA of the CDR3: TGTGCCAGCAGTGAACTGACAGGGGTGGACTATGGCTACACCTTC.

The chain uses TRBV24-1 and TRBJ2-7, with 10 positions matching TRBD1. Losses at the gene ends were 2 bases for V and 1 base for J; bases not matched to a gene: 1. The V gene's germline CDR1 is KGHDR and CDR2 SFDVKD. CDR3 length: 15 amino acids. The CDR3, as DNA: TGTGCCACCAGTGATTCGGGACAGGGGTCCTACGAGCAGTACTTC. Translating it yields CATSDSGQGSYEQYF.

V and J are TRBV6-5 and TRBJ1-2; TRBD1 agrees at 9 bases. With 6 bases clipped from V and 4 bases from J, the junction kept 6 bases outside the gene matches. This CDR3 is 14 amino acids long. Germline CDR1 and CDR2: MNHEY and SVGAGI. As DNA, the CDR3 is TGTGCCAGCAGGGAGATGGGACAGGGCTATGGCTACACCTTC. This codes for CASREMGQGYGYTF.

V usage is TRBV2 and J usage is TRBJ1-1, with D uncertain. Deletions cut 6 bases from V and 7 bases from J, with 15 bases between. Germline CDR1 SNHLY, CDR2 FYNNEI. The CDR3 is made up of 13 amino acids. As DNA, the CDR3 is TGTGCCAGCAGATGGCAGTCCACCCTTGAAGCTTTCTTT. Translating gives CASRWQSTLEAFF.

This clone was picked up one time. The V call is TRBV7-3, the J call TRBJ2-2; a possible D gene is TRBD2 (5 bases). Germline CDR1 and CDR2: SGHTA and FQGTGA. CDR3 length: 15 residues. V lost 5 bases, J lost 2 bases, and 12 bases lay in between. The CDR3 spells CASSPGLLNTGELFF. The CDR3 nucleotides are TGTGCCAGCAGCCCAGGACTCTTAAACACCGGGGAGCTGTTTTTT. The variable domain in full, with the rest retrieved from reference TRBV7-3 and TRBJ2-2, is GAGVSQTPSNKVTEKGKYVELRCDPISGHTALYWYRQSLGQGPEFLIYFQGTGAADDSGLPNDRFFAVRPEGSVSTLKIQRTERGDSAVYLCASSPGLLNTGELFFGEGSRLTVL.

The chain employs TRBV3-1 (or the pseudogene TRBV3-2) and TRBJ1-1, with a weak D call TRBD1 (6 bases). The CDR3 spans 12 residues. The germline gives CDR1 LGHDT, CDR2 YNNKEL (reference sequence). V lost 1 base and J 8 bases, leaving 8 bases between the germline ends. CDR3 sequence: CASSQGTGEAFF. The CDR3 DNA reads TGTGCCAGCAGCCAAGGCACAGGGGAAGCTTTCTTT.